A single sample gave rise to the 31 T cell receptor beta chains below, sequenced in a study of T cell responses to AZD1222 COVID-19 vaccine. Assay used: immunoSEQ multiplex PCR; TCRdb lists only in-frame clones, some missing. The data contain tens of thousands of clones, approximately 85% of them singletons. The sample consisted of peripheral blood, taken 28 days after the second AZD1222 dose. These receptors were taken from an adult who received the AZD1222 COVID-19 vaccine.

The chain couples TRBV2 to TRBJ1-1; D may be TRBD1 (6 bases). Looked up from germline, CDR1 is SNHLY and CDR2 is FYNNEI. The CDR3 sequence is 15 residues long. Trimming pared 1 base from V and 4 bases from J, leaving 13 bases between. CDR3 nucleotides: TGTGCCAGCAGTGAAGAGGTGGGGGGCCGCACTGAAGCTTTCTTT. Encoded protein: CASSEEVGGRTEAFF.

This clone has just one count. The CDR3 here is CASSLSATSPLHF. The CDR3 DNA sequence: TGTGCCAGCAGCCTCTCCGCAACGTCACCCCTCCACTTT. This chain links TRBV12-3 or TRBV12-4 with TRBJ1-6, with D uncertain. The CDR3 length is 13 residues. The V and J ends lost 6 bases and 10 bases respectively, with 13 bases between them.

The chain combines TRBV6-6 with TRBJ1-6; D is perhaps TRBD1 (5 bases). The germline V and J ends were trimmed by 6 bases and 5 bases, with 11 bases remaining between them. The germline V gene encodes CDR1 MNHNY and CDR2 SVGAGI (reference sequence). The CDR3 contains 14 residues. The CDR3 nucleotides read TGTGCCAGCAGCTTTGGGGGAGATAATTCACCCCTCCACTTT. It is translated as CASSFGGDNSPLHF.

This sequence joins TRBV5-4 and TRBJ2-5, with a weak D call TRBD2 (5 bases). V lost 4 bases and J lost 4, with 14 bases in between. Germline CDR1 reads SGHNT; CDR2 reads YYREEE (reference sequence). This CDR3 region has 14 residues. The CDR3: CASSPRDGLETQYF. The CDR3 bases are TGTGCCAGCAGCCCGAGGGATGGCCTAGAGACCCAGTACTTC.

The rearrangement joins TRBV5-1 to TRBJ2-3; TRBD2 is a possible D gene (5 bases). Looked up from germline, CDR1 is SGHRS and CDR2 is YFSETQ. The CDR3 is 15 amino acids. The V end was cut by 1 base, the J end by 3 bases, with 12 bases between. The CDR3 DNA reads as TGCGCCAGCAGCTTGTCGTCGGGGATGACAGATACGCAGTATTTT. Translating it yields CASSLSSGMTDTQYF.

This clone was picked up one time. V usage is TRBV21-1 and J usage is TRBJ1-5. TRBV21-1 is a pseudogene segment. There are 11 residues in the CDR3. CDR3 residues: CASSKNQPQHF. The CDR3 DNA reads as TGTGCCAGCAGCAAGAATCAGCCCCAGCATTTT.

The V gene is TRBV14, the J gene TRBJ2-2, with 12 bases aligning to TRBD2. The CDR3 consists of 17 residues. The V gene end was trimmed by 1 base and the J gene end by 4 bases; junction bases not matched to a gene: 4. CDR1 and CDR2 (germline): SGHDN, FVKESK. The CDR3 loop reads CASSQVGLAGSTGELFF. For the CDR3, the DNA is TGTGCCAGCAGCCAAGTAGGACTAGCGGGGTCCACCGGGGAGCTGTTTTTT.

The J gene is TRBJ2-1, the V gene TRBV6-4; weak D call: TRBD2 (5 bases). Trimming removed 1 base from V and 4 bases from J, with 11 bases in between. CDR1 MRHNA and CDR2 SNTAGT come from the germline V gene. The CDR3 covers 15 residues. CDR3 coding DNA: TGTGCCAGCAGTGACTTGAGGGAACTATACAATGAGCAGTTCTTC. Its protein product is CASSDLRELYNEQFF.

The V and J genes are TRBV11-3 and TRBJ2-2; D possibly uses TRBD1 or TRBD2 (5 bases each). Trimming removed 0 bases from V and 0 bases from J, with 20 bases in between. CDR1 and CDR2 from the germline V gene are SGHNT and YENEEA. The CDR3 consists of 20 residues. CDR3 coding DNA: TGTGCCAGCAGCTTAGACCCTCGAGGGTCCTCGACAGCGAACACCGGGGAGCTGTTTTTT. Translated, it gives CASSLDPRGSSTANTGELFF.

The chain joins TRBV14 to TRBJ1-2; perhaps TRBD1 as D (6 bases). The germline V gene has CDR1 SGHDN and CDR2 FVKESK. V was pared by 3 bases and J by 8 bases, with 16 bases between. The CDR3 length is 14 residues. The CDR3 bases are TGTGCCAGCAGCCAGAGGATTCAGGGGTCCGGCTACACCTTC. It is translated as CASSQRIQGSGYTF.

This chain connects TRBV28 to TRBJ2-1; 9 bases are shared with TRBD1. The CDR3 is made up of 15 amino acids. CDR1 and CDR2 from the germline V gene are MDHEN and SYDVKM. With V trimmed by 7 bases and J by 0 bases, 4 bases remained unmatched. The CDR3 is CASTRDRDSYNEQFF. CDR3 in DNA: TGTGCCAGCACCCGGGACAGGGACTCCTACAATGAGCAGTTCTTC.

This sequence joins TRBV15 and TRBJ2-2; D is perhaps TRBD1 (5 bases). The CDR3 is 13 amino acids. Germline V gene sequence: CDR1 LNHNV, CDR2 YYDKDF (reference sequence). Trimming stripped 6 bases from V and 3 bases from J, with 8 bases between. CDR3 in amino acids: CATRTEYTGELFF. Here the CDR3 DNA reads TGTGCCACCAGGACAGAATACACCGGGGAGCTGTTTTTT.

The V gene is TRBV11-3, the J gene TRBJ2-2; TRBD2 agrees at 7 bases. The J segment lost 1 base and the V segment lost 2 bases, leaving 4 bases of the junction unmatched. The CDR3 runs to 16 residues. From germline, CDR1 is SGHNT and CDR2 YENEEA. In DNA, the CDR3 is TGTGCCAGCAGCTTACGTAGCGGGCGGAACACCGGGGAGCTGTTTTTT. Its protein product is CASSLRSGRNTGELFF.

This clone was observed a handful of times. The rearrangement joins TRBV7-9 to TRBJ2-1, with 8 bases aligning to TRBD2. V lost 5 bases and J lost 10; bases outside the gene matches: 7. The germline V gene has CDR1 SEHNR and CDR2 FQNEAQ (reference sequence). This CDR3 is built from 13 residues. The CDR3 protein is CASSAALAAEQFF. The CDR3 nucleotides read TGTGCCAGCAGCGCGGCACTAGCGGCCGAGCAGTTCTTC.

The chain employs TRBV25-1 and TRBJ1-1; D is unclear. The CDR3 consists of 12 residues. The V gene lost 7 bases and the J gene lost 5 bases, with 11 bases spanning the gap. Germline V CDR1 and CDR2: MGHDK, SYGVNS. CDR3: CASTLTGTEAFF. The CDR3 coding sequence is TGTGCCAGCACCCTAACGGGTACTGAAGCTTTCTTT.

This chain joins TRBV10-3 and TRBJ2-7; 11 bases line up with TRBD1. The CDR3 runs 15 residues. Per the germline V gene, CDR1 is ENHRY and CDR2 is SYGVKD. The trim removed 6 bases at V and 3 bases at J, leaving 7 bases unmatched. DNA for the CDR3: TGTGCCATCAGGGAGGACAGGGGGCCCTACTACGAGCAGTACTTC. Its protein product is CAIREDRGPYYEQYF.

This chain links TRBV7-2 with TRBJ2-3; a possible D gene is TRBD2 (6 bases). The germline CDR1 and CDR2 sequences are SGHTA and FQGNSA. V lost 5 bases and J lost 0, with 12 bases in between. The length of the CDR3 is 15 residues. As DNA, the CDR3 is TGTGCCAGCAGCCCGGGGGATTCAAGCACAGATACGCAGTATTTT. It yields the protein CASSPGDSSTDTQYF.

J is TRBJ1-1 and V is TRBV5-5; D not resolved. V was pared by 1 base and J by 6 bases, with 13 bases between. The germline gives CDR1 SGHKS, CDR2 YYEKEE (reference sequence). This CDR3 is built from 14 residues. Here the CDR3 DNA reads TGTGCCAGCAGCTTGATTTTTGAGGGAGCTGAAGCTTTCTTT. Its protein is CASSLIFEGAEAFF.

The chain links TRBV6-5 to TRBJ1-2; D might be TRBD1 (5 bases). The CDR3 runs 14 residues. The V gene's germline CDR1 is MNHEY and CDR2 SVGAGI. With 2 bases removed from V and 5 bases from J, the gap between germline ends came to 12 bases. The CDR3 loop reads CASSYDSSVYGYTF. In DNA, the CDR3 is TGTGCCAGCAGTTACGACAGCTCGGTTTATGGCTACACCTTC.

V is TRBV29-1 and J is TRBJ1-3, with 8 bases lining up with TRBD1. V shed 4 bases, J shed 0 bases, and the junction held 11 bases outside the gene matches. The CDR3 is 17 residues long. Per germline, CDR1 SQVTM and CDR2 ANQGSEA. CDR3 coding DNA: TGCAGCGTTGTTGGGACAGGTCCTACTCCCTCTGGAAACACCATATATTTT. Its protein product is CSVVGTGPTPSGNTIYF.

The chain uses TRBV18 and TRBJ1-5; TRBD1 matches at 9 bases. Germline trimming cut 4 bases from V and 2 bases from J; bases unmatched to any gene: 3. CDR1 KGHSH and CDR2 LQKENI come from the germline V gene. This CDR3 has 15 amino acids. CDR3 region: CASSLTGGGNQPQHF. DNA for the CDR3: TGTGCCAGCTCACTGACAGGGGGTGGCAATCAGCCCCAGCATTTT.

The DNA of the CDR3 is TGTGCCAGCAGCCTCGGCGGGACGGGACGATACGAGCAGTACTTC. Translation: CASSLGGTGRYEQYF. The chain is built from TRBV3-1 (or the pseudogene TRBV3-2) and TRBJ2-7, with a tentative D call TRBD2 (6 bases). The germline V gene encodes CDR1 LGHDT and CDR2 YNNKEL (reference sequence). The V end lost 4 bases, the J end lost 4 bases, and 17 bases lay between the germline ends. The CDR3 sequence is 15 residues long.

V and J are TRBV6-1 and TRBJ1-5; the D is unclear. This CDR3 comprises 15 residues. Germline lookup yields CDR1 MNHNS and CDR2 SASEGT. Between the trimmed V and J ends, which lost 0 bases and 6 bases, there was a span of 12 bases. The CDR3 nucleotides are TGTGCCAGCAGTGAAGCGGGCGATTACACTCAGCCCCAGCATTTT. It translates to CASSEAGDYTQPQHF.

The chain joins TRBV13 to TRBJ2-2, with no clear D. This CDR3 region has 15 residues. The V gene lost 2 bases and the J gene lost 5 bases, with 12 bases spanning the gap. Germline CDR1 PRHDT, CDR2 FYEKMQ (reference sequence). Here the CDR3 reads CASSLRVVSTGELFF. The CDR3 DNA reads TGTGCCAGCAGCTTAAGGGTTGTGTCGACCGGGGAGCTGTTTTTT.

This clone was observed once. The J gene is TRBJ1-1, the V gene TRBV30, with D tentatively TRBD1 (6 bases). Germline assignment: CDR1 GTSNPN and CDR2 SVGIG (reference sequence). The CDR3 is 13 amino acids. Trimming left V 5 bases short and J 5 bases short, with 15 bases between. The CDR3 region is CAWGGGGRTEAFF. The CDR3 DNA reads TGTGCCTGGGGGGGCGGGGGACGGACTGAAGCTTTCTTT.

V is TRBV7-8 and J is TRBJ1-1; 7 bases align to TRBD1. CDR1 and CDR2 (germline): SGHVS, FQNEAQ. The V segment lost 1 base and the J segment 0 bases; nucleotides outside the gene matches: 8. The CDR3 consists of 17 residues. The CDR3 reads CASSLVPRGQMNTEAFF. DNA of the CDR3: TGTGCCAGCAGCTTAGTCCCCCGGGGACAGATGAACACTGAAGCTTTCTTT.

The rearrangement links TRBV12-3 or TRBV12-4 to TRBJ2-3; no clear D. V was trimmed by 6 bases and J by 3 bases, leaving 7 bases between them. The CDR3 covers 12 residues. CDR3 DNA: TGTGCCAGCAGCTTCCTGACAGATACGCAGTATTTT. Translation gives CASSFLTDTQYF.

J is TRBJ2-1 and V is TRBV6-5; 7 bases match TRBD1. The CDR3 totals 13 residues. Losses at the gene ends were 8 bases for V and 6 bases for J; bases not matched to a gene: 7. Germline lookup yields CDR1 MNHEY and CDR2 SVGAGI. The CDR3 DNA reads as TGTGCCAGCTCAAAACAGGGGATCAATGAGCAGTTCTTC. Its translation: CASSKQGINEQFF.

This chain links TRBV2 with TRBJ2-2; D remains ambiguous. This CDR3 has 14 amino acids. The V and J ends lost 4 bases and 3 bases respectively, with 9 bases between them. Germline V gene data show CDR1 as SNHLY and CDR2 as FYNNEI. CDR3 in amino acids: CASSGRSYTGELFF. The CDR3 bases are TGTGCCAGCAGTGGTCGGAGTTACACCGGGGAGCTGTTTTTT.

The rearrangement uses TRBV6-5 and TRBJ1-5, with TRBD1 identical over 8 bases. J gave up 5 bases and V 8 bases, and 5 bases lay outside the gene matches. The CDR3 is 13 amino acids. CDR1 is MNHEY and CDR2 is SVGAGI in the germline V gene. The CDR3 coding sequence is TGTGCCAGCGGACAGGGACGCGATCAGCCCCAGCATTTT. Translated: CASGQGRDQPQHF.

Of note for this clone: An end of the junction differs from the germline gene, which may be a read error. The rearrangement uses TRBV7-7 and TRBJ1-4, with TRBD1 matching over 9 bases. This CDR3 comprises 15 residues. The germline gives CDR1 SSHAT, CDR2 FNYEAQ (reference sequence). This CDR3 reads CASSADRGTNEKLFF. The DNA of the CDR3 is TGTGCTAGCAGCGCGGACAGGGGTACTAATGAAAAACTGTTTTTT.